These 14 T cell receptor beta chains share one sample of origin, sequenced in a study of graft-versus-host responses after intestinal transplantation. Sequencing was performed with immunoSEQ multiplex PCR; in TCRdb, only in-frame clones are kept and a portion is missing. This table holds 90,000 to 120,000 clones, approximately 86% found once. These receptors have no known antigen. The input for sequencing was unstimulated CD4+ T cells sorted from spleen or lymph node cells, taken before transplant. The source of these receptors is a human donor who was the organ donor for an intestinal transplant.

The genes are TRBV15 and TRBJ1-6; D ambiguous. The CDR3 loop spans 15 amino acids. Per the germline V gene, CDR1 is LNHNV and CDR2 is YYDKDF (reference sequence). Trimming took off 0 bases at V and 7 bases at J, with 10 bases between the two ends. The CDR3 loop reads CATSRDVGSNSPLHF. The CDR3 DNA sequence: TGTGCCACCAGCAGAGATGTTGGCAGCAATTCACCCCTCCACTTT.

The rearrangement joins TRBV27 to TRBJ2-2; TRBD1 aligns across 9 bases. Germline V gives CDR1 MNHEY, CDR2 SMNVEV (reference sequence). The CDR3 runs 16 residues. Unmatched junction bases numbered 8, after V lost 6 bases and J lost 3 bases. The CDR3 DNA sequence: TGTGCCAGCAGACAGTCCGGGACAGGGTACACCGGGGAGCTGTTTTTT. Translation gives CASRQSGTGYTGELFF.

This chain connects TRBV5-4 to TRBJ2-2; tentative D call: TRBD2 (5 bases). Germline CDR1 reads SGHNT; CDR2 reads YYREEE (reference sequence). Trimming shortened V by 3 bases and J by 0 bases, and 12 bases separated the two germline ends. This CDR3 comprises 16 residues. CDR3 loop: CASSSQSGANTGELFF. CDR3 coding DNA: TGTGCCAGCAGCTCACAGAGCGGAGCGAACACCGGGGAGCTGTTTTTT.

The V gene is TRBV7-6, the J gene TRBJ1-2; TRBD1 matches at 7 bases. V lost 2 bases, J lost 3 bases, and 0 bases stayed unmatched. The CDR3 extends over 13 amino acids. CDR1 is SGHVS, CDR2 FNYEAQ, per germline. The CDR3 is CASSLQGDYGYTF. Here the CDR3 DNA reads TGTGCCAGCAGCTTACAGGGGGACTATGGCTACACCTTC.

The chain recombines TRBV18 with TRBJ2-2; 8 bases map to TRBD1. Trimming cost V 3 bases and J 2 bases; bases outside gene matches: 2. Germline loops: CDR1 KGHSH, CDR2 LQKENI. This CDR3 contains 15 residues. As DNA, the CDR3 is TGTGCCAGCTCACCGGGACAGGCTAACACCGGGGAGCTGTTTTTT. It translates to CASSPGQANTGELFF.

This chain joins TRBV10-2 and TRBJ1-6; no firm D call. The CDR3 has 9 amino acids. Germline CDR1 WSHSY, CDR2 SAAADI. The V end lost 8 bases, the J end lost 10 bases, and 3 bases lay between the germline ends. The CDR3 spells CASGSPLHF. The CDR3 DNA reads as TGCGCCAGCGGCTCACCCCTCCACTTT.

The chain has TRBV11-2 and TRBJ2-5; the D is unclear. This CDR3 region has 13 residues. CDR1 SGHAT and CDR2 FQNNGV come from the germline V gene. Trimming stripped 1 base from V and 0 bases from J, with 3 bases between. The CDR3 bases are TGTGCCAGCAGCTTAGGGTACCAAGAGACCCAGTACTTC. Its protein is CASSLGYQETQYF.

The V and J genes are TRBV6-1 and TRBJ1-6; D uncertain. The CDR3 covers 14 residues. Trimming removed 10 bases at V and 1 base at J, with 11 bases between. The germline gives CDR1 MNHNS, CDR2 SASEGT. In nucleotides, the CDR3 is TGTGCCATCCCCTCCGGGTCCTATAATTCACCCCTCCACTTT. As protein: CAIPSGSYNSPLHF.

The chain uses TRBV2 and TRBJ2-7; D is unresolved. This CDR3 has 14 residues. Germline V gene data show CDR1 as SNHLY and CDR2 as FYNNEI. Trimming stripped 7 bases from V and 2 bases from J, with 15 bases between. Here the CDR3 reads CASKGRAAPYEQYF. CDR3 coding DNA: TGTGCCAGCAAAGGACGGGCTGCCCCCTACGAGCAGTACTTC.

The chain recombines TRBV9 with TRBJ1-5; D is undetermined. This CDR3 region has 15 residues. From germline, CDR1 is SGDLS and CDR2 YYNGEE. V lost 0 bases, J lost 2 bases, and 9 bases lay in between. The CDR3 bases are TGTGCCAGCAGCGTAGGAGGTGTACGCAATCAGCCCCAGCATTTT. It translates to CASSVGGVRNQPQHF. The whole variable domain, remainder taken from reference TRBV9 and TRBJ1-5, is DSGVTQTPKHLITATGQRVTLRCSPRSGDLSVYWYQQSLDQGLQFLIQYYNGEERAKGNILERFSAQQFPDLHSELNLSSLELGDSALYFCASSVGGVRNQPQHFGDGTRLSIL.

This sequence joins TRBV2 and TRBJ1-5; D ambiguous. The germline V gene has CDR1 SNHLY and CDR2 FYNNEI. V was clipped by 5 bases and J by 0 bases, with 8 bases between them. The CDR3 totals 14 residues. CDR3 region: CASSIDISNQPQHF. CDR3 nucleotide sequence: TGTGCCAGCAGTATTGACATTAGCAATCAGCCCCAGCATTTT.

CDR3 amino acids: CASSIARGQETQYF. CDR3 sequence (DNA): TGTGCCAGTAGTATAGCCAGGGGGCAAGAGACCCAGTACTTC. V gene TRBV19 combines with J gene TRBJ2-5; 7 nucleotides line up with TRBD1. Looked up from germline, CDR1 is LNHDA and CDR2 is SQIVND (reference sequence). The CDR3 totals 14 residues. V lost 1 base, J lost 2 bases, and 1 base stayed unmatched.

This chain uses TRBV7-9 with TRBJ2-3, with D perhaps being TRBD1 or TRBD2 (6 bases each). Germline lookup yields CDR1 SEHNR and CDR2 FQNEAQ (reference sequence). The CDR3 extends over 14 amino acids. Trimming took 5 bases from V and 5 from J, leaving 14 bases between them. CDR3 nucleotides: TGTGCCAGCAGCCCTGGGGGGCCCCGAGATACGCAGTATTTT. This gives the protein CASSPGGPRDTQYF.

CDR3 DNA: TGTGCCAGCAGCTTACAGGGATCAGCAGATACGCAGTATTTT. It codes for CASSLQGSADTQYF. The rearrangement links TRBV6-6 to TRBJ2-3; maybe TRBD1 (6 bases). V was pared by 6 bases and J by 4 bases, with 14 bases between. Germline CDR1 is MNHNY and CDR2 is SVGAGI (reference sequence). This CDR3 region has 14 residues.